Shown below are 29 T cell receptor beta chains from a single sample sequenced in a study of T cells in Graves' hyperthyroidism and ophthalmopathy. It was RNA transcripts that yielded the amplified TCR beta CDR3 regions. First-round RT-PCR of the TCR CDR3 relied on the HTBI primer set. TCRdb reprocessed the multiplex PCR reads with MiXCR, giving one entry per CDR3 protein. This sample has around 760,000 distinct CDR3 sequences, with about a third found just once. Sequenced material: blood. The receptors derive from a woman between 40 and 55 years old with Graves' hyperthyroidism.

The V gene is TRBV29-1, the J gene TRBJ1-1, with 11 nucleotides matching TRBD1. Germline CDR1 and CDR2: SQVTM and ANQGSEA. This CDR3 comprises 15 residues. V was clipped by 6 bases and J by 3 bases; unmatched bases: 9. The CDR3 sequence: CSVGTGGFWYTEAFF. The CDR3 DNA reads TGCAGCGTGGGGACAGGGGGGTTTTGGTACACTGAAGCTTTCTTT.

The chain joins TRBV7-2 to TRBJ1-2; TRBD1 might be the D (6 bases). Germline V lookup: CDR1 SGHTA, CDR2 FQGNSA. Deletions cut 6 bases from V and 5 bases from J, with 19 bases between. The length of the CDR3 is 15 residues. The CDR3 is CASSFRVRGRYGYTF. CDR3 sequence (DNA): TGTGCCAGCAGTTTCCGGGTCCGGGGGCGTTATGGCTACACCTTC.

Turning to this clonotype: Given a much more abundant clone one base away, this may be a read error. CDR3 sequence reads: CASVAQPPPGASVLTF. As DNA, the CDR3 is TGTGCCAGCGTGGCACAACCACCCCCTGGGGCCAGCGTCCTGACTTTC. The chain recombines TRBV10-3 with TRBJ2-6; D is possibly TRBD1 (5 bases). CDR3 size: 16 residues. CDR1 and CDR2 (germline): ENHRY, SYGVKD.

Comment on this clonotype: With a much larger clone just one base away, this may be a read error. The chain recombines TRBV7-2 with TRBJ2-7; D is ambiguous. V was pared by 0 bases and J by 1 base, with 10 bases between. Germline V CDR1 and CDR2: SGHTA, FQGNSA. This CDR3 is 15 amino acids long. The CDR3 loop reads CASSLAPDPSYEQYF. In DNA form, the CDR3 reads TGTGCCAGCAGCTTAGCGCCGGACCCTTCCTACGAGCAGTACTTC.

A single count supports this clonotype. This chain uses TRBV6-6 with TRBJ1-4, with D unclear. Trimming pared 2 bases from V and 5 bases from J, leaving 9 bases between. This CDR3 is built from 14 residues. The germline V gene encodes CDR1 MNHNY and CDR2 SVGAGI (reference sequence). The CDR3 bases are TGTGCCAGCAGTTACCACACGGAGAATGAAAAACTGTTTTTT. Encoded protein: CASSYHTENEKLFF.

This clonotype was counted ten times or more. The gene calls are TRBV29-1 and TRBJ2-3; D gene ambiguous. Germline CDR1 SQVTM, CDR2 ANQGSEA. This CDR3 comprises 14 residues. Deletions cut 4 bases from V and 0 bases from J, with 11 bases between. As DNA, the CDR3 is TGCAGCGTTGGAAAGACAACTAGCACAGATACGCAGTATTTT. Translation gives CSVGKTTSTDTQYF.

This clonotype was seen a handful of times. The CDR3 region is CASSSGGQGWGETQYF. The CDR3 DNA sequence: TGTGCCAGCAGCTCAGGGGGACAGGGTTGGGGTGAGACCCAGTACTTC. The chain employs TRBV7-8 and TRBJ2-5; 9 bases fit TRBD1. The CDR3 runs to 16 residues. V lost 4 bases, J lost 5 bases, and 11 bases stayed unmatched. Germline assignment: CDR1 SGHVS and CDR2 FQNEAQ.

This chain links TRBV29-1 with TRBJ1-1, with D unclear. V lost 1 base to trimming and J lost 4 bases, with 7 bases between them. Germline lookup yields CDR1 SQVTM and CDR2 ANQGSEA. This CDR3 contains 12 residues. CDR3 loop: CSVEGSGTEAFF. CDR3 sequence (DNA): TGCAGCGTTGAAGGGTCCGGCACTGAAGCTTTCTTT.

This clonotype has a count of ten or more. The genes are TRBV19 and TRBJ1-2; TRBD1 might be the D (6 bases). The CDR3 contains 14 residues. Trimming stripped 4 bases from V and 5 bases from J, with 14 bases between. Germline CDR1 reads LNHDA; CDR2 reads SQIVND (reference sequence). CDR3: CASSSGQHQYGYTF. DNA for the CDR3: TGTGCCAGTAGTAGCGGACAGCACCAATATGGCTACACCTTC. The full variable domain, completed using reference TRBV19 and TRBJ1-2, is DGGITQSPKYLFRKEGQNVTLSCEQNLNHDAMYWYRQDPGQGLRLIYYSQIVNDFQKGDIAEGYSVSREKKESFPLTVTSAQKNPTAFYLCASSSGQHQYGYTFGSGTRLTVV.

This chain uses TRBV4-1 with TRBJ2-5, with TRBD2 matching 14 bases. Per germline, CDR1 MGHRA and CDR2 YSYEKL. The CDR3 sequence is 17 residues long. V lost 5 bases and J lost 6; bases outside the gene matches: 11. CDR3 in amino acids: CASSFQGLAGAKQTQYF. The DNA of the CDR3 is TGCGCCAGCAGCTTCCAGGGACTAGCGGGAGCGAAACAGACCCAGTACTTC.

For this clonotype: One base away lies a much larger clone, so this may be a sequencing read error. The CDR3 sequence is CASSTSVSGNTVYF. Here the CDR3 DNA reads TGTGCCAGTAGTACGTCAGTCTCTGGAAACACCGTATATTTT. V and J are TRBV19 and TRBJ1-3; D not resolved. The CDR3 spans 14 residues. Looked up from germline, CDR1 is LNHDA and CDR2 is SQIVND (reference sequence).

A note on this clonotype: Just one base apart from a much larger clone, this may be a read error. This sequence joins TRBV5-1 and TRBJ2-5, with 7 bases aligning to TRBD1. J was trimmed by 2 bases and V by 1 base; bases with no gene match: 5. The CDR3 spans 15 residues. Germline V CDR1 and CDR2: SGHRS, YFSETQ. The CDR3 DNA reads TGCGCCAGCAGCTTGATCCCGGGACAGCAAGAGACCCAGTACTTC. It specifies CASSLIPGQQETQYF.

This clonotype was seen ten or more times. J is TRBJ1-5 and V is TRBV29-1; maybe TRBD1 (6 bases). Between the trimmed V and J ends, which lost 4 bases and 2 bases, there was a span of 12 bases. The CDR3 has 14 residues. The germline gives CDR1 SQVTM, CDR2 ANQGSEA. The CDR3 loop is CSVASGDGNQPQHF. The CDR3 DNA is TGCAGCGTTGCGTCAGGGGACGGCAATCAGCCCCAGCATTTT.

Comments on this clonotype: This may stem from a read error, because a much larger clone lies one nucleotide away. The J gene is TRBJ1-1, the V gene TRBV20-1; D not resolved. This CDR3 is built from 11 residues. The V gene's germline CDR1 is DFQATT and CDR2 SNEGSKA (reference sequence). Trimming removed 4 bases from V and 0 bases from J, with 3 bases in between. The CDR3 here is CSAKVNTEAFF. In DNA form, the CDR3 reads TGCAGTGCTAAGGTGAACACTGAAGCTTTCTTT.

This clonotype was detected only a few times. The chain carries TRBV7-8 and TRBJ1-4, with D possibly matching TRBD1 (5 bases). V was pared by 1 base and J by 5 bases, with 17 bases between. CDR3 length equals 17 residues. CDR1 and CDR2 (germline): SGHVS, FQNEAQ. CDR3: CASSLVLQGVVNEKLFF. The CDR3 bases are TGTGCCAGCAGCTTAGTGTTGCAGGGCGTCGTGAATGAAAAACTGTTTTTT.

Details on this clonotype: Since a much larger clone is just one base distant, this may be a read error. This chain joins TRBV10-3 and TRBJ1-5, with 9 bases that match TRBD1. V gave up 5 bases and J gave up 11 bases; unmatched junction bases: 7. The CDR3 length is 13 residues. Germline CDR1 reads ENHRY; CDR2 reads SYGVKD. Here the CDR3 DNA reads TGTGCCATCAGTTACTCGGGGGACAGGGCCCAGCATTTT. Translated, it gives CAISYSGDRAQHF.

This clonotype was detected a few times. The chain uses TRBV6-6 and TRBJ1-1, with D possibly being TRBD1 (6 bases). Trimming shortened V by 0 bases and J by 6 bases, and 14 bases separated the two germline ends. Germline CDR1 and CDR2: MNHNY and SVGAGI (reference sequence). The CDR3 is 15 amino acids. This chain's CDR3 is CASSYSIYGQPEAFF. The CDR3 bases are TGTGCCAGCAGTTACTCGATCTACGGACAGCCTGAAGCTTTCTTT.

This clonotype was observed at least ten times. The chain couples TRBV10-2 to TRBJ1-4; D is perhaps TRBD1 (5 bases). The V gene lost 5 bases and the J gene lost 3 bases, with 19 bases spanning the gap. Germline-derived CDR1 and CDR2 are WSHSY and SAAADI. The CDR3 contains 17 residues. CDR3 sequence: CASSRGTSFGANEKLFF. Written as DNA, the CDR3 is TGCGCCAGCAGTCGTGGGACGTCCTTCGGGGCTAATGAAAAACTGTTTTTT.

This clonotype was counted between two and nine times. The V and J genes are TRBV18 and TRBJ1-3; D gene unclear. This CDR3 contains 13 residues. Germline CDR1 and CDR2: KGHSH and LQKENI. The V and J ends lost 6 bases and 0 bases respectively, with 6 bases between them. This CDR3 is CASSHNSGNTIYF. The CDR3 DNA reads TGTGCCAGCTCCCACAACTCTGGAAACACCATATATTTT.

The rearrangement uses TRBV20-1 and TRBJ2-5; tentatively, D is TRBD2 (7 bases). Trimming cost V 2 bases and J 9 bases, with 16 bases left between them. The germline gives CDR1 DFQATT, CDR2 SNEGSKA (reference sequence). CDR3 length equals 13 residues. CDR3 region: CSARRGPGGPQYF. The CDR3 DNA is TGCAGTGCTAGAAGAGGTCCCGGGGGGCCCCAGTACTTC.

This clonotype occurred many times. J is TRBJ2-7 and V is TRBV7-9; 15 bases fit TRBD2. V lost 5 bases to trimming and J lost 4 bases; unmatched junction nucleotides: 3. The CDR3 is 15 residues long. Germline V gives CDR1 SEHNR, CDR2 FQNEAQ (reference sequence). This CDR3 is CASSGGTSGGYEQYF. The CDR3 nucleotides read TGTGCCAGCAGCGGTGGGACTAGCGGGGGGTACGAGCAGTACTTC.

The rearrangement uses TRBV6-1 and TRBJ2-7; TRBD2 matches 16 bases. Germline values: CDR1 MNHNS, CDR2 SASEGT. Unmatched junction bases numbered 8, after V lost 5 bases and J lost 7 bases. The CDR3 contains 16 residues. CDR3 residues: CASSPGLAGGEGEQYF. The CDR3 DNA sequence: TGTGCCAGCAGTCCGGGACTAGCGGGGGGGGAAGGGGAGCAGTACTTC.

Points on this clonotype: A single base separates this from a much larger clone, so it may be a read error. The chain combines TRBV9 with TRBJ2-7, with 9 positions matching TRBD1. Trimming took 0 bases from V and 2 from J; bases not matched to a gene: 3. CDR1 is SGDLS, CDR2 YYNGEE, per germline. The CDR3 is made up of 15 amino acids. CDR3 nucleotide sequence: TGTGCCAGCAGCGTAGGGACAGGGGAGACCTACGAGCAGTACTTC. Translating it yields CASSVGTGETYEQYF.

The V gene is TRBV5-1, the J gene TRBJ2-2, with D uncertain. CDR3 length: 14 amino acids. In germline, CDR1 is SGHRS, CDR2 YFSETQ. V lost 6 bases and J 1 base, leaving 10 bases between the germline ends. CDR3 residues: CASTLGRNTGELFF. Here the CDR3 DNA reads TGCGCCAGCACCCTGGGTCGGAACACCGGGGAGCTGTTTTTT.

The sample holds many counts of this clonotype. The chain couples TRBV7-9 to TRBJ1-5; D gene unclear. V was cut by 4 bases and J by 3 bases, with 4 bases left in between. Germline V CDR1 and CDR2: SEHNR, FQNEAQ (reference sequence). This CDR3 comprises 12 residues. CDR3 in DNA: TGTGCCAGCAGCTCCCCCAATCAGCCCCAGCATTTT. Residues: CASSSPNQPQHF.

The chain uses TRBV10-3 and TRBJ2-7, with 9 bases that match TRBD1. CDR1 is ENHRY and CDR2 is SYGVKD in the germline V gene. This CDR3 is built from 14 residues. After removal of 10 bases from V and 6 bases from J, the junction contained 13 bases not matched to a gene. The CDR3 here is CATETGTGSGEQYF. The CDR3 DNA is TGTGCCACAGAAACCGGGACAGGGTCGGGCGAGCAGTACTTC.

This clonotype was observed a handful of times. This chain uses TRBV11-2 with TRBJ2-7; D call uncertain. The CDR3 runs to 14 residues. The V end lost 3 bases, the J end lost 0 bases, and 9 bases lay between the germline ends. Per germline, CDR1 SGHAT and CDR2 FQNNGV. The CDR3 bases are TGTGCCAGCAGCTTGAGCCCAGACTCCTACGAGCAGTACTTC. This gives the protein CASSLSPDSYEQYF.

CDR3 sequence (DNA): TGCAGTGCTAGGGACTACTCCAATGAGCAGTTCTTC. It encodes CSARDYSNEQFF. J is TRBJ2-7 and V is TRBV20-1, with a weak D call TRBD2 (6 bases). The last part of the DNA fits TRBJ2-1 better; the J call may be wrong. Germline V lookup: CDR1 DFQATT, CDR2 SNEGSKA (reference sequence). The CDR3 runs 12 residues.

The V gene is TRBV20-1, the J gene TRBJ2-5; 7 positions match TRBD1. Per the germline V gene, CDR1 is DFQATT and CDR2 is SNEGSKA (reference sequence). CDR3 size: 14 residues. After removal of 3 bases from V and 3 bases from J, the junction contained 7 bases not matched to a gene. CDR3 amino acids: CSARDQTGKETQYF. CDR3 DNA sequence: TGCAGTGCTAGGGACCAGACAGGGAAAGAGACCCAGTACTTC.